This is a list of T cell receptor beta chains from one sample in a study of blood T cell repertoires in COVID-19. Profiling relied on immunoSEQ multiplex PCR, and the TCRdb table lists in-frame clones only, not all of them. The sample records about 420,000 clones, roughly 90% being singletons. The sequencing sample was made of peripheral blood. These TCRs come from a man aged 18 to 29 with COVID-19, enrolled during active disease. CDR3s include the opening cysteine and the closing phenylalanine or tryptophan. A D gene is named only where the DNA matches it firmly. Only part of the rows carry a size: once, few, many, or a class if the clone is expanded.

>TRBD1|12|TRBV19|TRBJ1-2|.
TGTGCCAGTAGTACCGGACAGGGCGACTACACCTTC
CASSTGQGDYTF
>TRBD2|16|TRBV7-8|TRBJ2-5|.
TGTGCCAGCAGCCCCGCGGGGACTAGCGGGGGTGGGACCCAGTACTTC
CASSPAGTSGGGTQYF
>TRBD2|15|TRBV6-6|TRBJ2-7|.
TGTGCCAGCAGTAGGACTAGCGTGGGCTCCTACGAGCAGTACTTC
CASSRTSVGSYEQYF
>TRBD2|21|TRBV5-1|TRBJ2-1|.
TGCGCCAGCAGCTCTGGCCCCGGGACTAGCGGGAGGACGAGCTCCTACAATGAGCAGTTCTTC
CASSSGPGTSGRTSSYNEQFF
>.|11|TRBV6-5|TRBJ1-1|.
TGTGCCAGCAGGAGTGCATTGGAAGCTTTCTTT
CASRSALEAFF
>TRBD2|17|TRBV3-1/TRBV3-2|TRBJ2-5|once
TGTGCCAGCAGCCAAGGAGAAACTAGCGGGAAACAAGAGACCCAGTACTTC
CASSQGETSGKQETQYF
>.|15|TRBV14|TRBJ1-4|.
TGTGCCAGCAGCTCATCGTGGCTAGCTAATGAAAAACTGTTTTTT
CASSSSWLANEKLFF
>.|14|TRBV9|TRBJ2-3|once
TGTGCCAGCACCGTAGCCCTAGCCACAGATACGCAGTATTTT
CASTVALATDTQYF
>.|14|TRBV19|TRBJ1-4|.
TGTGCCAGTTCGGTTGATGCAACTAATGAAAAACTGTTTTTT
CASSVDATNEKLFF
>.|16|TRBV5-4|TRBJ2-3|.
TGTGCCAGCAGCCCGTTTGGGGCCTATGGCCAGGATACGCAGTATTTT
CASSPFGAYGQDTQYF
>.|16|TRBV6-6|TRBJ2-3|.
TGTGCCAGCAGTTGGGCGGACTTGACATTCACAGATACGCAGTATTTT
CASSWADLTFTDTQYF
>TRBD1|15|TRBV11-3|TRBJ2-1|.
TGTGCCAGCAGCCAGCCGGGACAGGGGGACAATGAGCAGTTCTTC
CASSQPGQGDNEQFF
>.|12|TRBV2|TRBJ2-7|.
TGTGCCAGCAGTCAAGACCAGACTAGGGCGTACTTC
CASSQDQTRAYF
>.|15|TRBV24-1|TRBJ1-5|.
TGTGCCACCAGTGAAACCGGGTATAGCAATCAGCCCCAGCATTTT
CATSETGYSNQPQHF
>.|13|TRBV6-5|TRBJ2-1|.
TGTGCCAGCCGGACACTCAACTACAATGAGCAGTTCTTC
CASRTLNYNEQFF
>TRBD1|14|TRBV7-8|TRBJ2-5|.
TGTGCCAGCAGCTCCACAGGGGTTCAAGAGACCCAGTACTTC
CASSSTGVQETQYF
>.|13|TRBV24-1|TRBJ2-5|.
TGTGCCACCAGTGATTCCGCTAAAGAGACCCAGTACTTC
CATSDSAKETQYF
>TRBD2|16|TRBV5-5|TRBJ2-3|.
TGTGCCAGCAGCACACTGGGCGGGGGGGGCACAGATACGCAGTATTTT
CASSTLGGGGTDTQYF
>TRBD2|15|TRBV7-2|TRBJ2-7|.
TGTGCCAGCAGCTTAGCTAGCGGGGGGACCTACGAGCAGTACTTC
CASSLASGGTYEQYF
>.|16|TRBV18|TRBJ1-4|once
.
CASSPGSGQGTEKLFF
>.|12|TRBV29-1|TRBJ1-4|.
TGCAGCGTTGTCGCCCAGGATGAAAAACTGTTTTTT
CSVVAQDEKLFF
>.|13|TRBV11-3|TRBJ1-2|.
TGTGCCAGCAGCTTAGAGGAGGGCTATGGCTACACCTTC
CASSLEEGYGYTF
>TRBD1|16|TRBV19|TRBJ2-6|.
TGTGCCAGTTTAAGACAGGGGCGGGCTGGGGCCAACGTCCTGACTTTC
CASLRQGRAGANVLTF
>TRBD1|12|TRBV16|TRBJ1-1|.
TGTGCCAGCAGGCCAGGGGGCACTGAAGCTTTCTTT
CASRPGGTEAFF
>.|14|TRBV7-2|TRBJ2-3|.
TGTGCCAGCAGCTTATCCGGGACAACAGATACGCAGTATTTT
CASSLSGTTDTQYF
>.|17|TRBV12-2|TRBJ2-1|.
TGTGCAAGTCGGGAAGGGGAGGTGCGGGGGGCCCCCAATGAGCAGTTCTTC
CASREGEVRGAPNEQFF
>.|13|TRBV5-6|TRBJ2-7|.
TGTGCCAGCAGCTCCCCGTCCAGGGGTGAGCAGTACTTC
CASSSPSRGEQYF
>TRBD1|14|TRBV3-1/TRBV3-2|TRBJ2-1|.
TGTGCCAGCAGCCGGGACAGGGGGCCGGTTGAGCAGTTCTTC
CASSRDRGPVEQFF
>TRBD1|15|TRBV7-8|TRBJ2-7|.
TGTGCCAGCAGCCCCGGGACAGGGACGCAGGACGAGCAGTACTTC
CASSPGTGTQDEQYF
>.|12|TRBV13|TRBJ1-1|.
TGTGCCAGCAGCTACAGGGATTCTGAAGCTTTCTTT
CASSYRDSEAFF
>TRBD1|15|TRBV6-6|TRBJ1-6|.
TGTGCCAGCAGTTTGGCGGACAGGGGGAATTCACCCCTCCACTTT
CASSLADRGNSPLHF
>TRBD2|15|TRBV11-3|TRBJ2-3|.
TGTGCCAGCAGCTTAGTAGCGGGAGAGAAAGATACGCAGTATTTT
CASSLVAGEKDTQYF
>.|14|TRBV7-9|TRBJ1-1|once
TGTGCCAGCAGCTTAGGCCGGGACTCCTCTGAAGCTTTCTTT
CASSLGRDSSEAFF
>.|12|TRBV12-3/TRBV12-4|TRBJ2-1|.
TGTGCCAGCAATACTTTGCTGAATGAGCAGTTCTTC
CASNTLLNEQFF
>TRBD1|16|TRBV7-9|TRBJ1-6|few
TGTGCCAGCAGCTTAGGGGGTGGGACAGCCAATTCACCCCTCCACTTT
CASSLGGGTANSPLHF
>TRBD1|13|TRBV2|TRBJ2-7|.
TGTGCCAGCAAGACAGGGATTCTCGACGAGCAGTACTTC
CASKTGILDEQYF
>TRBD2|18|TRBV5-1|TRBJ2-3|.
TGCGCCAGCAGCCCGCTCAGGTCTAGCGGAAAGTCCACAGATACGCAGTATTTT
CASSPLRSSGKSTDTQYF
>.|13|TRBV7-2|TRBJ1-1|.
TGTGCCAGCAGCCCCCTATTTAACACTGAAGCTTTCTTT
CASSPLFNTEAFF
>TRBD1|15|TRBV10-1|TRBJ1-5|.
TGCGCCAACTTAGGACAGGGAGATAGAAATCAGCCCCAGCATTTT
CANLGQGDRNQPQHF
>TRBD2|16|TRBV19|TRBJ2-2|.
TGTGCCAGTAGTATCTCAGAGGGACTAGCGTCCGGGGAGCTGTTTTTT
CASSISEGLASGELFF
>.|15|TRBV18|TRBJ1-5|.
TGTGCCAGCTCACCAAGGGGCAATAGCAATCAGCCCCAGCATTTT
CASSPRGNSNQPQHF
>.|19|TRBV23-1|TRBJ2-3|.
TGCGCCAGCAGTCAATCCTGCCGGGACAAGAAAAGAAGAGTGGATACGCAGTATTTT
CASSQSCRDKKRRVDTQYF
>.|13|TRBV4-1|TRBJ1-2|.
TGCGCCAGCAGCCAAGAGGGGAGGGATGGCTACACCTTC
CASSQEGRDGYTF
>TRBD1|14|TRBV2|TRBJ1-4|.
TGTGCCAGCAGTAGGGGACAGGGAGGAGAAAAACTGTTTTTT
CASSRGQGGEKLFF
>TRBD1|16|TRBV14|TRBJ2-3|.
TGTGCCAGCAGTTACCATGACAGGGCTGAGACAGATACGCAGTATTTT
CASSYHDRAETDTQYF
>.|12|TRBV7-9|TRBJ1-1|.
TGTGCCAGCAGTACCATGAGTGGTGAAGCTTTCTTT
CASSTMSGEAFF
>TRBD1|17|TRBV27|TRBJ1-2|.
TGTGCCAGCAGGGGCCTGAATCCGGGACAGGGGGCGCGGGGCTACACCTTC
CASRGLNPGQGARGYTF